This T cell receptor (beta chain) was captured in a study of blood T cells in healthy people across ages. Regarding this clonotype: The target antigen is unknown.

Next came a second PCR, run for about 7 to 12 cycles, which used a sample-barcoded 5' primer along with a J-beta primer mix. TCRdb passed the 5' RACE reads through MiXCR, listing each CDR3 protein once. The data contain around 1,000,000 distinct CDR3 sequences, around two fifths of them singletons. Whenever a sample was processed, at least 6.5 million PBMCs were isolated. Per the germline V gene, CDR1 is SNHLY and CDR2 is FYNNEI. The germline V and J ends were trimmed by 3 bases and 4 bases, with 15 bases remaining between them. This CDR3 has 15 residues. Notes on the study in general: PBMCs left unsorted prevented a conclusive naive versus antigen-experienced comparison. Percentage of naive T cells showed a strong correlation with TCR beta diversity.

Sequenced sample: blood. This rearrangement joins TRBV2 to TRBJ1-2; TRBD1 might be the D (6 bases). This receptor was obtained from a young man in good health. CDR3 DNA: TGTGCCAGCAGTGAGTGGCAGGGGTTAGGCTATGGCTACACCTTC. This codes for CASSEWQGLGYGYTF.